This entry concerns a single T cell receptor beta chain. This specimen belongs to a study of blood T cell repertoires in COVID-19. The data were produced by immunoSEQ multiplex PCR, yet TCRdb's version contains in-frame clones alone and is incomplete. The profile shows 150,000 or so clones, approximately 86% of them singletons. This clonotype was sampled from a man between 60 and 75 years old who had recovered from COVID-19. The sequencing sample was made of peripheral blood.

CDR3 in amino acids: CASSPGRDSANTGELFF. CDR3 bases: TGCGCCAGCAGCCCCGGCCGAGACAGCGCGAACACCGGGGAGCTGTTTTTT. This chain links TRBV5-1 with TRBJ2-2; perhaps TRBD1 as D (5 bases). The CDR3 extends over 17 amino acids. V shed 4 bases and J shed 0 bases, with 16 bases lying between them. Germline CDR1 is SGHRS and CDR2 is YFSETQ.